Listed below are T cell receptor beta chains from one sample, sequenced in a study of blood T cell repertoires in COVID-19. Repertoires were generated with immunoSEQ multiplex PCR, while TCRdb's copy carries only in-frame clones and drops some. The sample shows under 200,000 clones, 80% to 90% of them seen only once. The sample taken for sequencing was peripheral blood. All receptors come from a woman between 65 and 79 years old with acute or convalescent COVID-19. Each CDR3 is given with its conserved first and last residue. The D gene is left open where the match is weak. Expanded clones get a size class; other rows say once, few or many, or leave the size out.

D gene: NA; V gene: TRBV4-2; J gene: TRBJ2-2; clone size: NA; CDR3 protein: CASSPRQYTGELFF; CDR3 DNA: TGTGCCAGCAGCCCCAGACAGTACACCGGGGAGCTGTTTTTT
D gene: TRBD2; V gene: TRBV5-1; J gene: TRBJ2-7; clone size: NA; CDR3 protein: CASSSAPGLAGFEQYF; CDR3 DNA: TGCGCCAGCAGCTCAGCCCCGGGACTAGCGGGGTTCGAGCAGTACTTC
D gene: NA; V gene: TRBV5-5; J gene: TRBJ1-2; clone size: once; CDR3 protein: CASSPRGPEIGYTF; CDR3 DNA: TGTGCCAGCAGCCCCCGCGGGCCGGAAATTGGCTACACCTTC
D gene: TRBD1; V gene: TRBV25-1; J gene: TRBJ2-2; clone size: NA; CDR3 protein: CASSDWTGKNTGELFF; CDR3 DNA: TGTGCCAGCAGTGATTGGACAGGGAAGAACACCGGGGAGCTGTTTTTT
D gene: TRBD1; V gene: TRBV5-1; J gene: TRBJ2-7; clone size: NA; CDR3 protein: CASRKELTGRSSYEQYF; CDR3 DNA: TGCGCCAGCAGAAAAGAATTGACAGGGCGCTCCTCCTACGAGCAGTACTTC
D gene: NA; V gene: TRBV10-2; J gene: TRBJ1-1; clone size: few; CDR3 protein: CASSFQGRGTEAFF; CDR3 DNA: TGCGCCAGCAGTTTTCAGGGGCGAGGCACTGAAGCTTTCTTT
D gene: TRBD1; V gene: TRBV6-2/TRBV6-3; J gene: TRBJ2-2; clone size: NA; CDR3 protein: CASSYPQGAGNTGELFF; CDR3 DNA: TGTGCCAGCAGTTACCCCCAGGGGGCGGGGAACACCGGGGAGCTGTTTTTT
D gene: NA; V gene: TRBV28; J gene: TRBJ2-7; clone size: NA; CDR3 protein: CASRSSVRLQYF; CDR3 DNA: TGTGCCAGCAGGTCTAGCGTTAGGTTGCAGTACTTC
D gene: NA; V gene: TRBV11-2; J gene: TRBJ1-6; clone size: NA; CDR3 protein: CASSFDRHYNSPLHF; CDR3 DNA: TGTGCCAGCAGCTTCGACAGGCACTATAATTCACCCCTCCACTTT
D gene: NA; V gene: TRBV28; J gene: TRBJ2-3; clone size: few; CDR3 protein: CASSSSVQVTYTDTQYF; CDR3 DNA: TGTGCCAGCAGTTCAAGCGTACAGGTTACCTACACAGATACGCAGTATTTT
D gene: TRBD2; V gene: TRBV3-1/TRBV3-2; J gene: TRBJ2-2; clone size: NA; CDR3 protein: CASSPSGSGAGELFF; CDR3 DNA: TGTGCCAGCAGCCCTAGCGGGAGTGGGGCCGGGGAGCTGTTTTTT
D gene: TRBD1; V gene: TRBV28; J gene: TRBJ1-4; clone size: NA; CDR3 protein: CASLIGGGQGSNEKLFF; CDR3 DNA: TGTGCCAGCCTCATCGGGGGGGGACAGGGCTCTAATGAAAAACTGTTTTTT
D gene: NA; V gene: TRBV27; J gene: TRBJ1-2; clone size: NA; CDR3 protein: CASSPSGGPYGYTF; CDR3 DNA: TGTGCCAGCAGTCCGTCGGGAGGACCCTATGGCTACACCTTC
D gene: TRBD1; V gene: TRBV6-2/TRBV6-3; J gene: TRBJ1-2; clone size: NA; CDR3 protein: CASSQRQGANYGYTF; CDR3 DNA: TGTGCCAGCAGCCAAAGACAGGGAGCTAACTATGGCTACACCTTC
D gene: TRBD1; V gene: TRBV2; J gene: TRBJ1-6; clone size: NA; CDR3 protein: CASSEGGTGVGSPLHF; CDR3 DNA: TGTGCCAGCAGTGAAGGCGGGACAGGGGTCGGTTCACCCCTCCACTTT
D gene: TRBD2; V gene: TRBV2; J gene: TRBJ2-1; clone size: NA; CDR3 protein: CASIWGGASEQFF; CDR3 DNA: TGTGCCAGCATATGGGGGGGAGCGAGTGAGCAGTTCTTC
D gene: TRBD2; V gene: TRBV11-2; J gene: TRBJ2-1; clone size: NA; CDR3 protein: CASSLGLAYNEQFF; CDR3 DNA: TGTGCCAGCAGCTTGGGACTAGCCTACAATGAGCAGTTCTTC
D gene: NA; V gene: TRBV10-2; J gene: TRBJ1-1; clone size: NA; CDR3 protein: CATVGGVTEAFF; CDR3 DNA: TGCGCCACCGTCGGGGGAGTCACTGAAGCTTTCTTT
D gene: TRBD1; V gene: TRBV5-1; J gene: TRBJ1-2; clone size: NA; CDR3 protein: CASSWGQSYGYTF; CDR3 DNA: TGCGCCAGCAGCTGGGGACAGTCTTATGGCTACACCTTC
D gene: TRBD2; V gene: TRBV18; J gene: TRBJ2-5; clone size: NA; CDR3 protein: CASSPRTSGQETQYF; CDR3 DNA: TGTGCCAGCTCACCACGGACTAGCGGTCAAGAGACCCAGTACTTC
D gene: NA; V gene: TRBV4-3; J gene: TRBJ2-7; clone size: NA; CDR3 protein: CASSQEGTMRNEQYF; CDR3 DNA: TGCGCCAGCAGCCAAGAAGGCACTATGAGGAACGAGCAGTACTTC
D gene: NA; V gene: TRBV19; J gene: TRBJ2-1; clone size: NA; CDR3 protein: CASSASGRGNNEQFF; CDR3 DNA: TGTGCCAGTAGTGCCTCAGGGAGGGGGAACAATGAGCAGTTCTTC
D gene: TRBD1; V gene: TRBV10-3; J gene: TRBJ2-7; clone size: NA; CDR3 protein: CAISTSYKPGTGNIMDEQYF; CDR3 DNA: TGTGCCATCAGCACTTCTTATAAACCCGGGACAGGGAACATCATGGACGAGCAGTACTTC
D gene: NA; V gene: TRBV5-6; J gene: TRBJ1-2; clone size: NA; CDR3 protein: CASSFRGISYGYTF; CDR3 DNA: TGTGCCAGCAGCTTTCGAGGGATTAGCTATGGCTACACCTTC
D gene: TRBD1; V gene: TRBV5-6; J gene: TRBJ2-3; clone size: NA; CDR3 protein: CASSPDRGETDTQYF; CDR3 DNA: TGTGCCAGCAGCCCCGACAGGGGGGAAACAGATACGCAGTATTTT
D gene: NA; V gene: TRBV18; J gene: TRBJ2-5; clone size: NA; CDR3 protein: CASSPLPSWETQYF; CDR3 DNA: TGTGCCAGCTCACCACTCCCTAGCTGGGAGACCCAGTACTTC
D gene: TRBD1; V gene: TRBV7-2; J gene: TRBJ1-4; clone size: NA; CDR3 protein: CASSLIGQGNEKLFF; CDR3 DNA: TGTGCCAGCAGCTTAATCGGACAGGGGAATGAAAAACTGTTTTTT
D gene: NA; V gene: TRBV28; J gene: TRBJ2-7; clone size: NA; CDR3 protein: CASSPLYEQYF; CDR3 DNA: TGTGCCAGCAGTCCTTTGTACGAGCAGTACTTC
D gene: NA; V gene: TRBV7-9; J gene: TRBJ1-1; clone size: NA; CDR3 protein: CASSLTEATEAFF; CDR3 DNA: TGTGCCAGCAGCTTAACGGAGGCCACTGAAGCTTTCTTT
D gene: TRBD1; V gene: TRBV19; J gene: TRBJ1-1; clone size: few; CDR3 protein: CASTTGGNTEAFF; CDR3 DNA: TGTGCCAGTACGACAGGGGGGAACACTGAAGCTTTCTTT
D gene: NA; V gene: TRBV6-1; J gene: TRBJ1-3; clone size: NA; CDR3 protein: CASSVELAASGNTIYF; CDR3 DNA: TGTGCCAGCAGTGTAGAGTTAGCAGCCTCTGGAAACACCATATATTTT
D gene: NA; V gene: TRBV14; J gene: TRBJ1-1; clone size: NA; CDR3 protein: CASSAIGTSRRNTEAFF; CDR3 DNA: TGTGCCAGCAGCGCAATTGGGACTTCAAGGAGAAACACTGAAGCTTTCTTT
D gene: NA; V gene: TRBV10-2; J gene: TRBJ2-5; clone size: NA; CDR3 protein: CASGSARRETQYF; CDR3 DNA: TGCGCCAGCGGAAGCGCTCGCCGGGAGACCCAGTACTTC
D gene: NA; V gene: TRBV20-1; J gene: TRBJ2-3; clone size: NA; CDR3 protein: CSASFGRGTDTQYF; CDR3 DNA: TGCAGTGCTAGTTTCGGGAGAGGCACAGATACGCAGTATTTT
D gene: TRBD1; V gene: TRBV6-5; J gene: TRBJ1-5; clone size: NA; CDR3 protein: CATYRGMGNQPQHF; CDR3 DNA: TGTGCCACCTACAGGGGAATGGGCAATCAGCCCCAGCATTTT
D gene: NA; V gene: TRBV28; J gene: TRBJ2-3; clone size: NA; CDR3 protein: CASSGGSTDTQYF; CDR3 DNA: TGTGCCAGCAGCGGCGGAAGCACAGATACGCAGTATTTT
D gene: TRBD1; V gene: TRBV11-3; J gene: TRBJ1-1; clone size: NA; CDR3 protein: CASSFQGATEAFF; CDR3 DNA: TGTGCCAGCAGCTTCCAGGGGGCGACTGAAGCTTTCTTT
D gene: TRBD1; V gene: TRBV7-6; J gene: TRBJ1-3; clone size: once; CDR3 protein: CASSSGQGSGNTIYF; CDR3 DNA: TGTGCCAGCAGCTCGGGACAGGGCTCTGGAAACACCATATATTTT
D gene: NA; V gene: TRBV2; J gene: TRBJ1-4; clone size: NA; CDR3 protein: CASSYRSTNEKLFF; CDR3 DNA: TGTGCCAGCAGTTACAGATCAACTAATGAAAAACTGTTTTTT
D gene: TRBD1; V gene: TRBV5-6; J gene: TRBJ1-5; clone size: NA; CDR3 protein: CASSLGDRGGQPQHF; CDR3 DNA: TGTGCCAGCAGCTTGGGGGACAGGGGAGGTCAGCCCCAGCATTTT
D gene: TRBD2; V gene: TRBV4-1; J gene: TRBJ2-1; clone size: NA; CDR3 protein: CASSQEWSGSASSYNEQFF; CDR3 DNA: TGCGCCAGCAGCCAAGAGTGGAGCGGGAGCGCCAGCTCCTACAATGAGCAGTTCTTC
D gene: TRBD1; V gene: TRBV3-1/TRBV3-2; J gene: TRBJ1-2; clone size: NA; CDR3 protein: CASSQGQGPLNGYTF; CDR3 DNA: TGTGCCAGCAGCCAAGGACAGGGCCCCCTTAATGGCTACACCTTC
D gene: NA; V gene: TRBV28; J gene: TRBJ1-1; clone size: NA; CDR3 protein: CASSLRGGRGTEAFF; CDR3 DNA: TGTGCCAGCAGTTTAAGGGGAGGGAGGGGCACTGAAGCTTTCTTT
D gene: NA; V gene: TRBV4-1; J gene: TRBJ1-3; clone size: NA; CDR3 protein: CASSLSEGGRNTIYF; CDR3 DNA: TGCGCCAGCAGCCTTTCTGAGGGAGGGCGAAACACCATATATTTT
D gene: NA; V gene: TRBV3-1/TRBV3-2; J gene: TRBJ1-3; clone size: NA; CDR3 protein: CASSQEGAGNTIYF; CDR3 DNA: TGTGCCAGCAGCCAAGAGGGAGCTGGAAACACCATATATTTT
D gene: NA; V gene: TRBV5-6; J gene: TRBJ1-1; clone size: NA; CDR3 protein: CASSLVATGEAFF; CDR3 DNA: TGTGCCAGCAGCTTGGTCGCTACAGGTGAAGCTTTCTTT